Listed below are T cell receptor beta chains from one sample, sequenced in a study of T cell repertoires in cytomegalovirus infection. TCRdb re-called the reads through MiXCR, storing one row per CDR3 protein. The table lists roughly 310,000 distinct CDR3 sequences, around 29% of them singletons. Their cognate antigens are unknown. This material consisted of cultured PBMCs, taken from culture after CMV antigen stimulation. The receptor source for this set is a human donor in good health (CMV status not recorded). Some clones in this sample may be carry-over from other donors' samples. CDR3s include the opening cysteine and the closing phenylalanine or tryptophan. Each record gives: clone size, D gene, J gene, V gene, CDR3 DNA, CDR3 protein. A D gene is named only where the DNA matches it firmly. Some rows mark clone size as missing; the rest say once, few, many or name a class of expanded clone.

size: few; D: .; J: TRBJ2-1; V: TRBV27; DNA: TGTGCCAGCAGTTTGAATAGCGCGCGCTCCTACAATGAGCAGTTCTTC; CDR3: CASSLNSARSYNEQFF
size: once; D: TRBD1; J: TRBJ2-3; V: TRBV29-1; DNA: TGCAGCGCCCGGGGACAGGGGGCGGATACGCAGTATTTT; CDR3: CSARGQGADTQYF
size: .; D: TRBD1; J: TRBJ1-6; V: TRBV28; DNA: TGTGCCAGCAATCTTCGGACAGGGAGTACAATCGCTTCACCCCTCCACTTT; CDR3: CASNLRTGSTIASPLHF
size: many; D: TRBD1; J: TRBJ1-5; V: TRBV7-2; DNA: TGTGCCAGCAGCCTGGGACAGGGGGTTAGCAATCAGCCCCAGCATTTT; CDR3: CASSLGQGVSNQPQHF
size: .; D: .; J: TRBJ2-7; V: TRBV20-1; DNA: TGCAGTGCTAGAGCTTGGGGGCAGGGCTACGAGCAGTACTTC; CDR3: CSARAWGQGYEQYF
size: once; D: .; J: TRBJ1-5; V: TRBV28; DNA: TGTGCCAGCAGCCCGGGGGGCGGGGAAGTATATCAGCCCCAGCATTTT; CDR3: CASSPGGGEVYQPQHF
size: .; D: TRBD1; J: TRBJ1-6; V: TRBV7-9; DNA: TGTGCCAGCAGCTTATCGGGACAGGGAGGATCACCCCTCCACTTT; CDR3: CASSLSGQGGSPLHF
size: .; D: .; J: TRBJ1-4; V: TRBV6-1; DNA: TGTGCCAGCAGTGAAGTTGGGCGCAATGAAAAACTGTTTTTT; CDR3: CASSEVGRNEKLFF
size: .; D: TRBD2; J: TRBJ2-3; V: TRBV20-1; DNA: TGCAGTGTCACGACTAGCGGGAGTGTGACAGATACGCAGTATTTT; CDR3: CSVTTSGSVTDTQYF
size: .; D: TRBD2; J: TRBJ2-1; V: TRBV13; DNA: TGTGCCAGCAAACTAGCGGGGGACTCTAGCTCCTACAATGAGCAGTTCTTC; CDR3: CASKLAGDSSSYNEQFF
size: .; D: .; J: TRBJ1-3; V: TRBV11-2; DNA: TGTGCCAGCGGCCATAACAGGGAACGAGGAAACACCATATATTTT; CDR3: CASGHNRERGNTIYF
size: .; D: .; J: TRBJ2-2; V: TRBV27; DNA: TGTGCCAGCAGTTTTTCAGAGAGTACCGGGGAGCTGTTTTTT; CDR3: CASSFSESTGELFF
size: few; D: TRBD1; J: TRBJ1-2; V: TRBV10-3; DNA: TGTGCCATCAGTGAGCCGGGACAGGGTATCTATGGCTACACCTTC; CDR3: CAISEPGQGIYGYTF
size: .; D: .; J: TRBJ1-2; V: TRBV6-5; DNA: TGTGCCAGCAGTACCCCTACAGTTAGGGGCAGCGGCTACACCTTC; CDR3: CASSTPTVRGSGYTF
size: .; D: .; J: TRBJ1-2; V: TRBV7-8; DNA: TGTGCCAGCAGCTTAGGGTACAGGGTTGGCTACACCTTC; CDR3: CASSLGYRVGYTF
size: .; D: .; J: TRBJ2-2; V: TRBV3-1; DNA: TGTGCCAGCAGCCAAGCAGGGCCGAACACCGGGGAGCTGTTTTTT; CDR3: CASSQAGPNTGELFF
size: once; D: .; J: TRBJ2-7; V: TRBV11-2; DNA: TGTGCCAGCAGCTTACAGGTAGAGCCTCACTTC; CDR3: CASSLQVEPHF
size: few; D: .; J: TRBJ1-1; V: TRBV12-3/TRBV12-4; DNA: TGTGCCAGCAGTCGTCTAAACATGAACACTGAAGCTTTCTTT; CDR3: CASSRLNMNTEAFF
size: .; D: .; J: TRBJ1-4; V: TRBV28; DNA: TGTGCCAGCAGTTTAATGAGGACCGCCGCAACTAATGAAAAACTGTTTTTT; CDR3: CASSLMRTAATNEKLFF
size: .; D: .; J: TRBJ1-2; V: TRBV11-2; DNA: TGTGCCAGCAGCGACCCCGGGAGAGCGAACTATGGCTACACCTTC; CDR3: CASSDPGRANYGYTF
size: few; D: TRBD2; J: TRBJ2-3; V: TRBV7-2; DNA: TGTGCCAGCAGCTTAGCAACAGCGGGGGGCTTGCGGACGCAGTATTTT; CDR3: CASSLATAGGLRTQYF
size: .; D: TRBD1; J: TRBJ1-2; V: TRBV6-6; DNA: TGTGCCAGCAGGACGGGACAGGGGGCAACTAACTATGGCTACACCTTC; CDR3: CASRTGQGATNYGYTF
size: few; D: TRBD1; J: TRBJ2-6; V: TRBV6-5; DNA: TGTGCCAGCAGTCCTAGGACAGGAAGCTCTGGGGCCAACGTCCTGACTTTC; CDR3: CASSPRTGSSGANVLTF
size: few; D: .; J: TRBJ1-3; V: TRBV9; DNA: TGTGCCAGCAGCGTAGCGGCCGATTACCGATACTCTGGAAACACCATATATTTT; CDR3: CASSVAADYRYSGNTIYF
size: few; D: .; J: TRBJ1-2; V: TRBV11-2; DNA: TGTGCCAGCAGCTTGGAAGGGGGTTCGTCCTATGGCTACACCTTC; CDR3: CASSLEGGSSYGYTF
size: .; D: TRBD2; J: TRBJ2-5; V: TRBV5-1; DNA: TGCGCCAGCAGCTTAATCGGACTAGCGGGGGGATATGAAGAGACCCAGTACTTC; CDR3: CASSLIGLAGGYEETQYF
size: .; D: TRBD1; J: TRBJ1-3; V: TRBV20-1; DNA: TGCAGTGCTAGAGACAGTACGACAGGGGACGGAAACACCATATATTTT; CDR3: CSARDSTTGDGNTIYF
size: many; D: .; J: TRBJ1-4; V: TRBV7-8; DNA: TGTGCCAGCAGCTTAGTAGGTCGCCCTAATGAAAAACTGTTTTTT; CDR3: CASSLVGRPNEKLFF
size: .; D: .; J: TRBJ2-7; V: TRBV6-5; DNA: TGTGCCACGTCCGGACCGACGGACGAGCAGTACTTC; CDR3: CATSGPTDEQYF
size: few; D: TRBD2; J: TRBJ2-1; V: TRBV7-6; DNA: TGTGCCAGCAGCCCTCCGGGGGGGCTAGCGGGGAGTGAGCAGTTCTTC; CDR3: CASSPPGGLAGSEQFF
size: few; D: TRBD1; J: TRBJ1-2; V: TRBV6-5; DNA: TGTGCCAGCAGGTTATACCGGGGACAGGCCTCCGGGGGCTACACCTTC; CDR3: CASRLYRGQASGGYTF
size: many; D: .; J: TRBJ1-2; V: TRBV5-1; DNA: TGTGCCAGCAGCCTGGGGGGTAACTATGGCTACACCTTC; CDR3: CASSLGGNYGYTF
size: few; D: TRBD1; J: TRBJ1-1; V: TRBV7-9; DNA: TGTGCCAGCAGCCCGCGGACAGGGAGCCTTGGGACTGAAGCTTTCTTT; CDR3: CASSPRTGSLGTEAFF
size: many; D: TRBD2; J: TRBJ2-1; V: TRBV7-9; DNA: TGTGCCAGCAGCTTCATAAGCGGGGGGGCTTCCAATGAGCAGTTCTTC; CDR3: CASSFISGGASNEQFF
size: .; D: TRBD1; J: TRBJ1-2; V: TRBV20-1; DNA: TGCAGTGCTTTGGACAGGGGGAGGGTTGGATATGGCTACACCTTC; CDR3: CSALDRGRVGYGYTF
size: .; D: TRBD1; J: TRBJ1-3; V: TRBV12-3/TRBV12-4; DNA: TGTGCCAGCAGTTCTAGGGTCAGGGGGCGAGGAAACACCATATATTTT; CDR3: CASSSRVRGRGNTIYF
size: .; D: .; J: TRBJ2-3; V: TRBV10-3; DNA: TGTGCCATCAGAGGTGGGGCGGGGGCGACGAGCACAGATACGCAGTATTTT; CDR3: CAIRGGAGATSTDTQYF
size: .; D: .; J: TRBJ1-5; V: TRBV5-1; DNA: TGCGCCAGCAGCTTGGTGGCAGGGAGGCAGCCCCAGCATTTT; CDR3: CASSLVAGRQPQHF
size: .; D: .; J: TRBJ1-6; V: TRBV10-3; DNA: TGTGCCATCAGTGAGGGCAGGGGTAATTCACCCCTCCACTTT; CDR3: CAISEGRGNSPLHF
size: .; D: .; J: TRBJ1-1; V: TRBV5-6; DNA: TGTGCCAGCAGTTTGGGCCATCTAACTGAAGCTTTCTTT; CDR3: CASSLGHLTEAFF
size: .; D: .; J: TRBJ2-1; V: TRBV6-4; DNA: TGTGCCAGCAGTGACAGGGCCTCAAAGAGTGAGCAGTTCTTC; CDR3: CASSDRASKSEQFF
size: .; D: .; J: TRBJ2-5; V: TRBV29-1; DNA: TGCAGCGTTGGGGACGGCCAAGAGACCCAGTACTTC; CDR3: CSVGDGQETQYF
size: .; D: .; J: TRBJ1-5; V: TRBV6-1; DNA: TGTGCCAGCAGCCCGTATCATCCCCGGGACCCCCAGCATTTT; CDR3: CASSPYHPRDPQHF
size: .; D: .; J: TRBJ2-4; V: TRBV12-3/TRBV12-4; DNA: TGTGCCAGCGGACAGCCAAACATTCAGTACTTC; CDR3: CASGQPNIQYF
size: .; D: .; J: TRBJ2-1; V: TRBV5-4; DNA: TGTGCCAGCAGCTTTTTTGCGACCGTAGGAAATGAGCAGTTCTTC; CDR3: CASSFFATVGNEQFF
size: few; D: .; J: TRBJ2-5; V: TRBV7-6; DNA: TGTGCCAGCAGCTTTAAGGGGGGGCCCCTGTACTTC; CDR3: CASSFKGGPLYF